The rows below give T cell receptor beta chains drawn from one sample of a study of blood T cells in healthy people across ages. In TCRdb, the 5' RACE reads were re-called with MiXCR into one record per CDR3 protein. Among hundreds of thousands of distinct CDR3 sequences, around 45% were seen once, and the ten largest hold roughly 30%. Sequencing was performed on blood. The receptors were gathered from a woman between 55 and 75 years old in good health. The CDR3 runs from the conserved cysteine through the conserved F or W. The D gene is left open where the match is weak. The listing skips clone size in some rows; elsewhere it reads once, few, many or a size class.

V: TRBV6-2/TRBV6-3; J: TRBJ2-1; D: TRBD2; size: once; CDR3: CASSYSPTSGSPYNEQFF; DNA: TGTGCCAGCAGTTACAGTCCGACTAGCGGGAGCCCCTACAATGAGCAGTTCTTC
V: TRBV7-3; J: TRBJ2-2; D: TRBD1; size: NA; CDR3: CASSLFPRGITGELFF; DNA: TGTGCCAGCAGCTTATTTCCCAGGGGGATCACCGGGGAGCTGTTTTTT
V: TRBV20-1; J: TRBJ1-2; D: NA; size: few; CDR3: CSVEVMGFYGYTF; DNA: TGCAGTGTCGAAGTCATGGGGTTCTATGGCTACACCTTC
V: TRBV6-2/TRBV6-3; J: TRBJ2-7; D: NA; size: NA; CDR3: CASSYTNYEQYF; DNA: TGTGCCAGCAGTTACACGAATTACGAGCAGTACTTC
V: TRBV18; J: TRBJ1-3; D: TRBD1; size: NA; CDR3: CASSRPGQGVSGNTIYF; DNA: TGTGCCAGCTCACGACCGGGACAGGGAGTCTCTGGAAACACCATATATTTT
V: TRBV20-1; J: TRBJ2-7; D: TRBD2; size: NA; CDR3: CSARLPGTKTQYF; DNA: TGCAGTGCTAGACTCCCCGGGACTAAAACCCAGTACTTC
V: TRBV7-2; J: TRBJ2-3; D: NA; size: few; CDR3: CASRSSDTQYF; DNA: TGTGCCAGCAGATCCTCAGATACGCAGTATTTT
V: TRBV4-1; J: TRBJ2-1; D: TRBD2; size: NA; CDR3: CASDRGRASGGYNKQFF; DNA: TGCGCCAGCGACCGAGGGAGGGCATCTGGTGGGTACAATAAGCAGTTCTTC
V: TRBV4-3; J: TRBJ2-7; D: NA; size: NA; CDR3: CASSQEIRAAYEQYF; DNA: TGCGCCAGCAGCCAAGAAATCAGGGCAGCATACGAGCAGTACTTC
V: TRBV7-9; J: TRBJ2-1; D: TRBD2; size: NA; CDR3: CASSRTSESEQFF; DNA: TGTGCCAGCAGCCGGACTAGCGAAAGTGAGCAGTTCTTC
V: TRBV7-3; J: TRBJ2-3; D: NA; size: many; CDR3: CASSLSGPRGADTQYF; DNA: TGTGCCAGCAGCTTATCCGGGCCCCGAGGCGCAGATACGCAGTATTTT
V: TRBV20-1; J: TRBJ2-1; D: NA; size: many; CDR3: CSARGERTQRNEQFF; DNA: TGCAGTGCTAGAGGGGAGCGAACCCAAAGGAATGAGCAGTTCTTC
V: TRBV10-3; J: TRBJ2-7; D: TRBD2; size: NA; CDR3: CALRSGLAVSYEQYF; DNA: TGTGCCCTCCGATCGGGTCTAGCGGTCTCCTACGAGCAGTACTTC
V: TRBV20-1; J: TRBJ1-3; D: TRBD1; size: NA; CDR3: CSAEGTGAGNTIYF; DNA: TGCAGTGCTGAAGGGACAGGGGCTGGAAACACCATATATTTT
V: TRBV15; J: TRBJ2-7; D: TRBD2; size: NA; CDR3: CATSRDLGGRPHEQYF; DNA: TGTGCCACCAGCAGAGATCTTGGCGGGAGGCCCCACGAGCAGTACTTC
V: TRBV2; J: TRBJ2-4; D: NA; size: NA; CDR3: CASSENSINIQYF; DNA: TGTGCCAGCAGTGAAAACAGCATAAACATTCAGTACTTC
V: TRBV24-1; J: TRBJ2-4; D: TRBD2; size: NA; CDR3: CATSDNGLAGVAQYF; DNA: TGTGCCACCAGTGATAATGGACTAGCGGGAGTCGCGCAGTACTTC
V: TRBV6-2/TRBV6-3; J: TRBJ2-3; D: TRBD2; size: NA; CDR3: CTSSYLSGSTSSDTQYF; DNA: TGTACCAGCAGTTACTTAAGCGGGAGTACGAGTAGCGATACGCAGTATTTT
V: TRBV20-1; J: TRBJ1-5; D: NA; size: NA; CDR3: CSARINSGGQGQPQHF; DNA: TGCAGTGCTAGAATAAACAGTGGGGGCCAGGGTCAGCCCCAGCATTTT
V: TRBV7-8; J: TRBJ2-7; D: TRBD2; size: NA; CDR3: CASSPTTSAPLWYF; DNA: TGTGCCAGCAGCCCCACGACTAGCGCCCCCCTTTGGTACTTC
V: TRBV9; J: TRBJ2-7; D: TRBD2; size: NA; CDR3: CASSARLAGYEQYF; DNA: TGTGCCAGCAGCGCCAGACTAGCGGGCTACGAGCAGTACTTC
V: TRBV6-5; J: TRBJ2-5; D: NA; size: few; CDR3: CASSPWTVQETQYF; DNA: TGTGCCAGCAGTCCCTGGACAGTCCAAGAGACCCAGTACTTC
V: TRBV7-6; J: TRBJ1-1; D: TRBD1; size: NA; CDR3: CASSFPWKGADTEAFF; DNA: TGTGCCAGCAGCTTCCCGTGGAAGGGGGCGGACACTGAAGCTTTCTTT
V: TRBV28; J: TRBJ2-1; D: NA; size: NA; CDR3: CASRASGPSYNEQFF; DNA: TGTGCCAGCAGGGCGAGCGGGCCTTCCTACAATGAGCAGTTCTTC
V: TRBV29-1; J: TRBJ2-1; D: NA; size: few; CDR3: CSVEAQESRLNEQFF; DNA: TGCAGCGTTGAAGCGCAAGAATCCCGCTTGAATGAGCAGTTCTTC
V: TRBV21-1; J: TRBJ2-5; D: NA; size: NA; CDR3: CASSKGQRGKYRETQYF; DNA: TGTGCCAGCAGCAAAGGACAAAGGGGAAAGTACCGAGAGACCCAGTACTTC
V: TRBV7-2; J: TRBJ2-5; D: NA; size: NA; CDR3: CASSPWGCSQYF; DNA: TGTGCCAGCAGCCCCTGGGGGTGCTCCCAGTACTTC
V: TRBV4-3; J: TRBJ2-1; D: TRBD2; size: few; CDR3: CASSRGLAAYNEQFF; DNA: TGCGCCAGCAGCCGTGGACTAGCGGCATACAATGAGCAGTTCTTC
V: TRBV29-1; J: TRBJ2-7; D: NA; size: NA; CDR3: CSVVDFAYAYEQYF; DNA: TGCAGCGTGGTGGACTTTGCTTATGCCTACGAGCAGTACTTC
V: TRBV2; J: TRBJ1-2; D: NA; size: few; CDR3: CASREPLYGYTF; DNA: TGTGCCAGCAGGGAACCACTCTATGGCTACACCTTC
V: TRBV29-1; J: TRBJ2-5; D: TRBD1; size: many; CDR3: CSVDPGQGETQYF; DNA: TGCAGCGTTGACCCGGGACAGGGGGAGACCCAGTACTTC
V: TRBV5-1; J: TRBJ2-1; D: NA; size: many; CDR3: CASSLDRSREDEQFF; DNA: TGCGCCAGCAGCTTGGACAGGTCTCGAGAGGATGAGCAGTTCTTC
V: TRBV24-1; J: TRBJ2-1; D: TRBD1; size: NA; CDR3: CATRGQGAGNEQFF; DNA: TGTGCCACCAGAGGACAGGGGGCTGGAAATGAGCAGTTCTTC
V: TRBV20-1; J: TRBJ2-7; D: TRBD2; size: NA; CDR3: CSASLAGGTYEQYF; DNA: TGCAGTGCTAGTCTGGCGGGAGGAACCTACGAGCAGTACTTC
V: TRBV7-2; J: TRBJ2-5; D: TRBD1; size: NA; CDR3: CASSYDRVETQYF; DNA: TGTGCCAGCAGTTATGACAGGGTAGAGACCCAGTACTTC
V: TRBV5-1; J: TRBJ2-1; D: TRBD2; size: NA; CDR3: CASSPRASGSNYNEQFF; DNA: TGCGCCAGCAGCCCCCGGGCTAGCGGGAGTAACTACAATGAGCAGTTCTTC
V: TRBV4-3; J: TRBJ2-1; D: NA; size: few; CDR3: CASSQDSEGPSYNEQFF; DNA: TGCGCCAGCAGCCAAGACTCGGAGGGCCCCTCCTACAATGAGCAGTTCTTC
V: TRBV7-9; J: TRBJ1-4; D: TRBD1; size: NA; CDR3: CASSLRTGNEKLFF; DNA: TGTGCCAGCAGCTTAAGGACAGGGAATGAAAAACTGTTTTTT
V: TRBV7-2; J: TRBJ2-3; D: NA; size: NA; CDR3: CASSLLLTTDTQYF; DNA: TGTGCCAGCAGCTTGTTGCTAACCACAGATACGCAGTATTTT
V: TRBV2; J: TRBJ2-5; D: TRBD2; size: NA; CDR3: CASSHTGTSGLPQETQYF; DNA: TGTGCCAGCAGTCATACCGGGACTAGCGGACTTCCCCAAGAGACCCAGTACTTC
V: TRBV5-1; J: TRBJ1-2; D: NA; size: NA; CDR3: CASSLSEPRYGYTF; DNA: TGCGCCAGCAGCTTGTCAGAACCCCGATATGGCTACACCTTC
V: TRBV20-1; J: TRBJ2-3; D: NA; size: few; CDR3: CSGAESADTQYF; DNA: TGCAGTGGTGCGGAGAGCGCAGATACGCAGTATTTT
V: TRBV5-1; J: TRBJ2-2; D: NA; size: NA; CDR3: CASSLATGDLTGELFF; DNA: TGCGCCAGCAGCTTGGCCACGGGAGACCTCACCGGGGAGCTGTTTTTT
V: TRBV28; J: TRBJ2-7; D: TRBD1; size: few; CDR3: CASSSGTVREQYF; DNA: TGTGCCAGCAGTTCCGGGACAGTCCGCGAGCAGTACTTC
V: TRBV30; J: TRBJ2-7; D: NA; size: NA; CDR3: CAWKLRHSGEQYF; DNA: TGTGCCTGGAAGTTGAGACATTCAGGCGAGCAGTACTTC
V: TRBV28; J: TRBJ1-1; D: NA; size: few; CDR3: CASSTAGAGNTEAFF; DNA: TGTGCCAGCAGTACCGCGGGGGCAGGGAACACTGAAGCTTTCTTT
V: TRBV29-1; J: TRBJ2-7; D: NA; size: few; CDR3: CSVVRPESYEQYF; DNA: TGCAGCGTTGTTCGGCCAGAGTCCTACGAGCAGTACTTC
V: TRBV7-2; J: TRBJ2-7; D: NA; size: NA; CDR3: CTSSLLSNEQYF; DNA: TGTACCAGCAGCTTATTAAGTAACGAGCAGTACTTC
V: TRBV12-3/TRBV12-4; J: TRBJ2-5; D: NA; size: NA; CDR3: CASSLFQGPQETQYF; DNA: TGTGCCAGCAGTTTATTCCAGGGGCCCCAAGAGACCCAGTACTTC
V: TRBV20-1; J: TRBJ1-2; D: NA; size: NA; CDR3: CSARESYGYTF; DNA: TGCAGTGCTAGAGAGAGCTATGGCTACACCTTC
V: TRBV10-3; J: TRBJ2-7; D: TRBD2; size: NA; CDR3: CAISEFRDYSDEQYF; DNA: TGTGCCATCAGTGAGTTTCGGGACTATTCCGACGAGCAGTACTTC
V: TRBV15; J: TRBJ2-1; D: NA; size: NA; CDR3: CATSRDTGYSNNEQFF; DNA: TGTGCCACCAGCAGAGATACTGGGTATTCCAACAATGAGCAGTTCTTC